Sequencing of this T cell receptor beta chain was carried out in a study of blood T cell repertoires in COVID-19. As for the study in general: T cells, B-cell-depleted T cells, or PBMCs supplied cDNA or gDNA.

Germline-derived CDR1 and CDR2 are LNHDA and SQIVND (reference sequence). CDR3 length: 11 residues. Deletions cut 5 bases from V and 8 bases from J, with 6 bases between. The protocol was immunoSEQ multiplex PCR, while the TCRdb copy is restricted to in-frame clones and leaves out a portion. The sample comprises some 200,000 clones, under 90% of which are singletons, and approximately 5% rests with the top ten. The sequence was collected from a woman aged 45-65 years who had been exposed to COVID-19. V is TRBV19 and J is TRBJ1-4; D gene unclear. Sequencing was done on a sample of PBMCs or T cells enriched from blood (not recorded which). CDR3 residues: CASSVSEKLFF. CDR3 nucleotides: TGTGCCAGTAGTGTATCCGAAAAACTGTTTTTT.